This T cell receptor beta chain derives from a study of identical twins. The ends lost 8 bases at V and 7 bases at J; junction bases unmatched: 3. The germline V gene encodes CDR1 MDHEN and CDR2 SYDVKM. The CDR3 loop spans 13 amino acids. Ten or more counts support this clonotype. TCRdb reprocessed the 5' RACE reads via MiXCR and lists one record per CDR3 protein. The data show some 500,000 distinct CDR3 sequences, around 9.6% seen once. This sample also appeared in a second study, on yellow fever vaccine responses in identical twins.

The receptor was derived from a woman between 18 and 29 years old in good health. Material: PBMCs. This chain joins TRBV28 and TRBJ2-1; 12 nucleotides agree with TRBD1. CDR3 nucleotide sequence: TGTGCCAGCGGGACAGGGGGCTGGAATGAGCAGTTCTTC. It yields the protein CASGTGGWNEQFF.